Below, 16 T cell receptor beta chains from the same sample are listed, as sequenced in a study of early stage breast cancer tumors. The method was immunoSEQ multiplex PCR; TCRdb's version includes in-frame clones alone and lacks a portion of them. Among about 51,000 clones listed, over 75% were seen once. Material: blood. The receptors derive from a person aged 40 to 49 with breast cancer.

V and J are TRBV5-1 and TRBJ2-7, with D perhaps matching TRBD2 (5 bases). V shed 4 bases and J shed 3 bases, with 20 bases lying between them. Per the germline V gene, CDR1 is SGHRS and CDR2 is YFSETQ. This CDR3 has 16 residues. CDR3 nucleotide sequence: TGCGCCAGCAGCCCATCGATGAGCCTAGCCCTCTACGAGCAGTACTTC. Protein: CASSPSMSLALYEQYF.

Only a few counts were recorded for this clone. The chain combines TRBV7-9 with TRBJ2-3, with D possibly matching TRBD2 (6 bases). Per germline, CDR1 SEHNR and CDR2 FQNEAQ (reference sequence). V lost 3 bases, J lost 6 bases, and 16 bases lay in between. This CDR3 comprises 15 residues. CDR3 sequence reads: CASSFPLGGVDTQYF. As DNA, the CDR3 is TGTGCCAGCAGCTTCCCGCTCGGGGGAGTCGATACGCAGTATTTT.

The rearrangement joins TRBV14 to TRBJ2-3, with D hard to call. The CDR3 is 13 amino acids. In germline, CDR1 is SGHDN, CDR2 FVKESK. The V gene lost 8 bases and the J gene lost 1 base, with 10 bases spanning the gap. In nucleotides, the CDR3 is TGTGCCAGCCAAGGGTCTCGCACAGATACGCAGTATTTT. This sequence encodes CASQGSRTDTQYF.

This clone was detected a few times. The V call is TRBV4-1, the J call TRBJ2-1; D not certain. The CDR3 covers 15 residues. In germline, CDR1 is MGHRA, CDR2 YSYEKL. With 4 bases removed from V and 4 bases from J, the gap between germline ends came to 14 bases. CDR3 DNA sequence: TGCGCCAGCAGCCCCCTGACGTCGAGGTACAATGAGCAGTTCTTC. Residues: CASSPLTSRYNEQFF.

V usage is TRBV6-1 and J usage is TRBJ1-1, with no clear D. CDR1 MNHNS and CDR2 SASEGT come from the germline V gene. The CDR3 is 13 residues long. V dropped 7 bases and J dropped 1 base, with 10 bases sitting between them. The CDR3: CASTLSRNTEAFF. The CDR3 coding sequence is TGTGCCAGCACCCTTTCGAGGAACACTGAAGCTTTCTTT.

J is TRBJ1-2 and V is TRBV7-9, with D possibly being TRBD1 (5 bases). The ends were cut back, 5 bases at V and 0 bases at J, with 16 bases in the middle. Per the germline V gene, CDR1 is SEHNR and CDR2 is FQNEAQ (reference sequence). The CDR3 runs 16 residues. The CDR3, as DNA: TGTGCCAGCAGCCCGACTTTGGGGACCACTAACTATGGCTACACCTTC. This sequence encodes CASSPTLGTTNYGYTF.

This chain connects TRBV30 to TRBJ2-5; D is undetermined. The CDR3 is made up of 11 amino acids. Germline CDR1 is GTSNPN and CDR2 is SVGIG (reference sequence). V was cut by 2 bases and J by 5 bases, with 6 bases left in between. The CDR3 spells CAWSNGETQYF. For the CDR3, the DNA is TGTGCCTGGAGTAACGGTGAGACCCAGTACTTC.

In nucleotides, the CDR3 is TGTGCCACCGCTAGCGGGAGAGGAGATACGCAGTATTTT. This codes for CATASGRGDTQYF. This chain joins TRBV19 and TRBJ2-3; 10 bases are shared with TRBD2. Per the germline V gene, CDR1 is LNHDA and CDR2 is SQIVND (reference sequence). V lost 10 bases to trimming and J lost 5 bases; unmatched junction nucleotides: 6. The CDR3 spans 13 residues.

The chain links TRBV2 to TRBJ1-2; 9 nucleotides align to TRBD1. The CDR3 spans 14 residues. Germline V CDR1 and CDR2: SNHLY, FYNNEI. V shed 5 bases, J shed 6 bases, and the junction held 7 bases outside the gene matches. The CDR3 sequence is CASSRSTGGNGYTF. The CDR3 nucleotides are TGTGCCAGCAGTCGCTCGACAGGGGGAAATGGCTACACCTTC. The whole variable domain, filled in from reference TRBV2 and TRBJ1-2, reads EPEVTQTPSHQVTQMGQEVILRCVPISNHLYFYWYRQILGQKVEFLVSFYNNEISEKSEIFDDQFSVERPDGSNFTLKIRSTKLEDSAMYFCASSRSTGGNGYTFGSGTRLTVV.

This clone was seen only a few times. The rearrangement joins TRBV18 to TRBJ2-3, with D possibly matching TRBD1 (5 bases). The germline V and J ends were trimmed by 6 bases and 4 bases, with 23 bases remaining between them. This CDR3 spans 17 amino acids. Germline V gene data show CDR1 as KGHSH and CDR2 as LQKENI. The CDR3 nucleotides read TGTGCCAGCTCCCCCGCGCTGGGGCGCAGAGTTTCAGATACGCAGTATTTT. The encoded protein is CASSPALGRRVSDTQYF.

This chain joins TRBV6-6 and TRBJ2-5; D unresolved. The CDR3 contains 13 residues. CDR1 and CDR2 from the germline V gene are MNHNY and SVGAGI (reference sequence). Deletions cut 2 bases from V and 5 bases from J, with 9 bases between. The CDR3 region has the DNA TGTGCCAGCAGTTACGTGACCGGGGAGACCCAGTACTTC. Translated: CASSYVTGETQYF.

This chain joins TRBV18 and TRBJ1-1; D not certain. The germline gives CDR1 KGHSH, CDR2 LQKENI. The V end was cut by 7 bases, the J end by 5 bases, with 11 bases between. This CDR3 is 12 amino acids long. CDR3 region: CASYSVGTEAFF. DNA for the CDR3: TGTGCCAGCTATTCCGTAGGGACTGAAGCTTTCTTT.

This chain joins TRBV11-2 and TRBJ1-4; 8 bases line up with TRBD1. CDR1 is SGHAT and CDR2 is FQNNGV in the germline V gene. The CDR3 covers 17 residues. V trimming: 5 bases; J trimming: 8 bases; junction bases outside the gene matches: 16. DNA of the CDR3: TGTGCCAGCAGCCTGGGAGGTACTTCGGGACAGGTGGAAAAACTGTTTTTT. Protein sequence: CASSLGGTSGQVEKLFF.

The chain's CDR3 is CSVLKPTGKLGSSGYTF. The CDR3 bases are TGCAGCGTTTTAAAACCGACAGGGAAGTTGGGGTCGAGTGGCTACACCTTC. The V and J genes are TRBV29-1 and TRBJ1-2; 7 bases are a match to TRBD1. Trimming took 5 bases from V and 7 from J; bases not matched to a gene: 22. The CDR3 has 17 residues. Germline values: CDR1 SQVTM, CDR2 ANQGSEA.

This clone was detected only a few times. This chain connects TRBV7-2 to TRBJ2-1; TRBD2 agrees at 7 bases. The CDR3 is 15 amino acids. From germline, CDR1 is SGHTA and CDR2 FQGNSA. Losses at the gene ends were 1 base for V and 8 bases for J; bases not matched to a gene: 8. CDR3 sequence: CASSLGATSVDEQFF. The CDR3 DNA reads TGTGCCAGCAGCTTAGGAGCTACTAGCGTCGATGAGCAGTTCTTC.

Only a few counts were recorded for this clone. The CDR3 reads CASSLVEGDTYEQYF. The DNA of the CDR3 is TGTGCCAGCAGCTTAGTGGAAGGGGACACCTACGAGCAGTACTTC. J is TRBJ2-7 and V is TRBV7-9; D perhaps matches TRBD1 (6 bases). The length of the CDR3 is 15 residues. The V gene lost 1 base and the J gene lost 2 bases, with 12 bases spanning the gap. Per germline, CDR1 SEHNR and CDR2 FQNEAQ (reference sequence).